The rows below give T cell receptor beta chains drawn from one sample of a study of human T cells and chemical hapten exposure. MiXCR, run by TCRdb on the RACE reads, gives a single entry per CDR3 protein. The data show about 380,000 distinct CDR3 sequences, 4.5% to 5.5% seen once. Sequencing was performed on whole blood, taken in connection with sensitization to the hapten diphenylcyclopropenone (DPC). These receptors all stem from a woman aged 45-59 years with alopecia areata. Some clones in this sample may be carry-over from other donors' samples. Each CDR3 is given with its conserved first and last residue. A D gene is named only where the DNA matches it firmly. The size field is filled for only some rows; it gives once, few, many or a size class.

CASSDQTGRSNEKLFF,TGTGCCAGCAGTGATCAAACAGGGAGGAGTAATGAAAAACTGTTTTTT,TRBV6-4,TRBJ1-4,few,NA
CASSPGYREYGYTF,TGTGCCAGCAGTCCAGGGTATAGGGAATATGGCTACACCTTC,TRBV12-3/TRBV12-4,TRBJ1-2,few,NA
CASHQDRGSGANVLTF,TGTGCCAGCCATCAGGACAGGGGCTCTGGGGCCAACGTCCTGACTTTC,TRBV18,TRBJ2-6,few,TRBD1
CASSLGRDRGFQPQHF,TGTGCCAGCAGTTTAGGCCGGGACAGGGGGTTTCAGCCCCAGCATTTT,TRBV12-3/TRBV12-4,TRBJ1-5,few,TRBD1
CSVDPAGGQETQYF,TGCAGCGTTGATCCAGCGGGAGGGCAAGAGACCCAGTACTTC,TRBV29-1,TRBJ2-5,many,TRBD2
CSARTVEVKAFF,TGCAGTGCAAGGACAGTGGAAGTTAAAGCTTTCTTT,TRBV20-1,TRBJ1-1,few,NA
CATSDLGRGGVYEQFF,TGTGCCACCAGTGACCTGGGGCGGGGGGGCGTGTATGAGCAGTTCTTC,TRBV24-1,TRBJ2-1,few,TRBD2
CASSPGGRGVEETQYF,TGTGCCAGCAGCCCCGGGGGGAGGGGAGTTGAAGAGACCCAGTACTTC,TRBV9,TRBJ2-5,many,TRBD2
CASSPGTGETQYF,TGTGCCAGCAGCCCGGGGACTGGAGAGACCCAGTACTTC,TRBV5-6,TRBJ2-5,many,NA
CSAGEDPDTQYF,TGCAGTGCCGGAGAGGACCCAGATACGCAGTATTTT,TRBV20-1,TRBJ2-3,NA,NA
CASSPTGGTSYEQYF,TGTGCCAGCAGCCCGACAGGGGGTACTTCCTACGAGCAGTACTTC,TRBV5-4,TRBJ2-7,few,TRBD1
CASSLWTVGTEAFF,TGCGCCAGCAGCCTATGGACAGTCGGGACTGAAGCTTTCTTT,TRBV5-1,TRBJ1-1,many,NA
CASSGAGMIGQPQHF,TGTGCCAGCAGCGGGGCAGGGATGATCGGACAGCCCCAGCATTTT,TRBV5-5,TRBJ1-5,few,NA
CSVEGLAGGTDTQYF,TGCAGCGTTGAAGGGCTAGCGGGAGGGACAGATACGCAGTATTTT,TRBV29-1,TRBJ2-3,many,TRBD2
CASSIPHGSGAEQYF,TGTGCCAGTAGTATACCCCACGGGAGTGGGGCCGAGCAGTACTTC,TRBV19,TRBJ2-7,NA,NA
CASSTRGYTEAFF,TGTGCCAGCAGTACCAGGGGGTACACTGAAGCTTTCTTT,TRBV2,TRBJ1-1,few,TRBD1